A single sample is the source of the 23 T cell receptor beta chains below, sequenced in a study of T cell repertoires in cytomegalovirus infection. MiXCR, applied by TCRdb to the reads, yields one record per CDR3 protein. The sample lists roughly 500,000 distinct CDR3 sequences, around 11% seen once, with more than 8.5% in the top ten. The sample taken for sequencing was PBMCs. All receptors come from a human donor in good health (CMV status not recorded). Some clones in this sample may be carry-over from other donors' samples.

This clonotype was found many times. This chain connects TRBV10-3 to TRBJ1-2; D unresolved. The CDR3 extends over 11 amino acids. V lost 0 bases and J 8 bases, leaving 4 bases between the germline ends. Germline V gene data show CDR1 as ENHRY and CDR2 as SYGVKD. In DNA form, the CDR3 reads TGTGCCATCAGTGAGTCAGGGGGCTACACCTTC. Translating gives CAISESGGYTF.

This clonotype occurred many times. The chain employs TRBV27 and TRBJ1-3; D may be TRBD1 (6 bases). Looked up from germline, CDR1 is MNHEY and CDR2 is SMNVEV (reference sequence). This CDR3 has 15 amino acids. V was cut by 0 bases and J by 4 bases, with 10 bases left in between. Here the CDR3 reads CASSLSGAIGNTIYF. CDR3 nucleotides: TGTGCCAGCAGTTTATCGGGGGCTATCGGAAACACCATATATTTT.

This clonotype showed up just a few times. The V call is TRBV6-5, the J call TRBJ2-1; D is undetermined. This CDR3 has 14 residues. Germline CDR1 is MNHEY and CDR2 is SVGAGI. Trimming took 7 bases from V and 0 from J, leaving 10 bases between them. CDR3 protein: CASKELSSYNEQFF. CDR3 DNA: TGTGCCAGCAAAGAGCTAAGCTCCTACAATGAGCAGTTCTTC.

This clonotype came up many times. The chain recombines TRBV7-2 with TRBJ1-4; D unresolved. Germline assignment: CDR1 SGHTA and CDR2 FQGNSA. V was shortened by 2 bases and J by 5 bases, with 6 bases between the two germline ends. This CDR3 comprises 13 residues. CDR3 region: CASSLLGNEKLFF. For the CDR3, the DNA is TGTGCCAGCAGCTTATTAGGGAATGAAAAACTGTTTTTT.

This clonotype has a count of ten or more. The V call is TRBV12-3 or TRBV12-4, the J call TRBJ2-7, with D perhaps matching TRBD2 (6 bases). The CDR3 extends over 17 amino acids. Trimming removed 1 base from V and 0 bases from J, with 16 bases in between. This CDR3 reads CASSLVRVTGVSYEQYF. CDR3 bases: TGTGCCAGCAGTTTAGTCCGAGTAACGGGAGTCTCCTACGAGCAGTACTTC.

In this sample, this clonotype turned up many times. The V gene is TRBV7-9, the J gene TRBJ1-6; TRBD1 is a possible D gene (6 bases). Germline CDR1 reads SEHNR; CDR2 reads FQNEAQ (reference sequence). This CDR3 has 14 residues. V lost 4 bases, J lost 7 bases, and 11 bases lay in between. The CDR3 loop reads CASSSAQGNSPLHF. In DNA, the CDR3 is TGTGCCAGCAGCTCGGCCCAGGGGAATTCACCCCTCCACTTT.

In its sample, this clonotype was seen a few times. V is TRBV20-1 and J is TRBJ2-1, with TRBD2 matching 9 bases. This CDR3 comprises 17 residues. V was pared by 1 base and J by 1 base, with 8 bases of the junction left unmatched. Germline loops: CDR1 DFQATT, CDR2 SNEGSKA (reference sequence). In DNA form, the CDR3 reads TGCAGTGCTAGAGCCACGACTAGCGGCCCGTCCTACAATGAGCAGTTCTTC. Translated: CSARATTSGPSYNEQFF.

CDR3: CASGGGRGNQPQHF. The CDR3 DNA reads as TGTGCCAGCGGGGGGGGTCGTGGCAATCAGCCCCAGCATTTT. The genes are TRBV12-3 or TRBV12-4 and TRBJ1-5, with TRBD1 as a possible D gene (5 bases). V was cut by 8 bases and J by 2 bases, with 13 bases left in between. The CDR3 has 14 amino acids.

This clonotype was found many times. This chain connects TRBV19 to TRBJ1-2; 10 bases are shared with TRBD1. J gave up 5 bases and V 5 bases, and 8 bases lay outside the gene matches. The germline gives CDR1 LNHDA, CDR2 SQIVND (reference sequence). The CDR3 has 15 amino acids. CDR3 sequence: CASSSPGTGVYGYTF. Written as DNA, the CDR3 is TGTGCCAGTAGTTCACCCGGGACAGGGGTTTATGGCTACACCTTC.

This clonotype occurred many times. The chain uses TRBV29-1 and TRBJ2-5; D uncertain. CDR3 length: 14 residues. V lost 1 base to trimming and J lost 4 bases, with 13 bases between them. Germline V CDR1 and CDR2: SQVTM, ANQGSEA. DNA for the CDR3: TGCAGCGTTGAAGGTCTGGAAGGATCAGAGACCCAGTACTTC. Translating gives CSVEGLEGSETQYF.

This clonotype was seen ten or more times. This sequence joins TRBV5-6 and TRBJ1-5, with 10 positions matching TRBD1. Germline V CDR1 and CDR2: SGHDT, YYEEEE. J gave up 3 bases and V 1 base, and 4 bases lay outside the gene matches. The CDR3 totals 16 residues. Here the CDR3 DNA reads TGTGCCAGCAGCTTGCGACAGGGGGCCTACAATCAGCCCCAGCATTTT. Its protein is CASSLRQGAYNQPQHF.

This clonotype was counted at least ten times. The CDR3 DNA reads as TGTGCCAGCAGCCAAGAAACCCCCCACGAGCAGTACTTC. Amino acids: CASSQETPHEQYF. The chain has TRBV14 and TRBJ2-7; D is undetermined. Per germline, CDR1 SGHDN and CDR2 FVKESK. The CDR3 has 13 residues. V was pared by 0 bases and J by 5 bases, with 8 bases between.

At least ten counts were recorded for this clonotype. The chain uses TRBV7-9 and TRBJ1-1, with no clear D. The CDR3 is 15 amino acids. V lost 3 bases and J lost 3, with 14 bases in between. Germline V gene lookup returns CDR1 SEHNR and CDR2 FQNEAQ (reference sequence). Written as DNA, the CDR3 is TGTGCCAGCAGCTTGATCAAGGGTGGGGACACTGAAGCTTTCTTT. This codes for CASSLIKGGDTEAFF. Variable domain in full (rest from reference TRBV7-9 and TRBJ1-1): DTGVSQNPRHKITKRGQNVTFRCDPISEHNRLYWYRQTLGQGPEFLTYFQNEAQLEKSRLLSDRFSAERPKGSFSTLEIQRTEQGDSAMYLCASSLIKGGDTEAFFGQGTRLTVV.

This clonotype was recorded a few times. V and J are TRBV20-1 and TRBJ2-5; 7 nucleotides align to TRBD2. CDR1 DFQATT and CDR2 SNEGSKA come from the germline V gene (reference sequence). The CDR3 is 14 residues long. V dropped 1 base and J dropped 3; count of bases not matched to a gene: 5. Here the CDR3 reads CSARGPSGEETQYF. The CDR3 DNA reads TGCAGTGCTAGAGGCCCGAGCGGGGAAGAGACCCAGTACTTC.

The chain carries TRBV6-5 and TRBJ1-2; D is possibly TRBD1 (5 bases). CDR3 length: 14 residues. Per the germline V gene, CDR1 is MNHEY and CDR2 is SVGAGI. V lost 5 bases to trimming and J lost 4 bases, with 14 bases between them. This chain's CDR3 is CASSPWGVAYGYTF. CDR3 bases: TGTGCCAGCAGTCCTTGGGGGGTAGCCTATGGCTACACCTTC.

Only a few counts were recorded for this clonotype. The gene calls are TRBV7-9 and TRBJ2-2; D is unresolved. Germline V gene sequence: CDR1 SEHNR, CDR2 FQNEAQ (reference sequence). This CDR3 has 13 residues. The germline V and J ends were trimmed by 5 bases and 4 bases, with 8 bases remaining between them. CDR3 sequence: CASSIPGTGELFF. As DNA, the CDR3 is TGTGCCAGCAGCATCCCCGGCACCGGGGAGCTGTTTTTT. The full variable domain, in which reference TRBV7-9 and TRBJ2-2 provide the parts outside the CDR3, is DTGVSQNPRHKITKRGQNVTFRCDPISEHNRLYWYRQTLGQGPEFLTYFQNEAQLEKSRLLSDRFSAERPKGSFSTLEIQRTEQGDSAMYLCASSIPGTGELFFGEGSRLTVL.

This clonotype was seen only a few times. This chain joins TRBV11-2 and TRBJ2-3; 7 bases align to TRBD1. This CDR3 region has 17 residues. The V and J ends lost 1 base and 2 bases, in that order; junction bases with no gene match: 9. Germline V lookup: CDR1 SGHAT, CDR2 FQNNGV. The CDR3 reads CASSLVGQSAYTDTQYF. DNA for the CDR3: TGTGCCAGCAGCTTAGTGGGACAGAGTGCCTACACAGATACGCAGTATTTT.

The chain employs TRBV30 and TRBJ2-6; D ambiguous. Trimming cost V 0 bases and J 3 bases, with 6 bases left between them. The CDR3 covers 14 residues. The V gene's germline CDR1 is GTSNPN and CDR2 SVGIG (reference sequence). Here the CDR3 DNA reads TGTGCCTGGAGTGTACTCGGTGGGGCCAACGTCCTGACTTTC. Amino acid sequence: CAWSVLGGANVLTF.

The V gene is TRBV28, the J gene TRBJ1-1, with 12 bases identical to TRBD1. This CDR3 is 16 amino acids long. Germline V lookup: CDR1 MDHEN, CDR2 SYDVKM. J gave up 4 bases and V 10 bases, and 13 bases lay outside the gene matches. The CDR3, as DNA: TGTGCCATTCTTTCCGGGACAGGGGGCGCGGGCACTGAAGCTTTCTTT. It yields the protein CAILSGTGGAGTEAFF.

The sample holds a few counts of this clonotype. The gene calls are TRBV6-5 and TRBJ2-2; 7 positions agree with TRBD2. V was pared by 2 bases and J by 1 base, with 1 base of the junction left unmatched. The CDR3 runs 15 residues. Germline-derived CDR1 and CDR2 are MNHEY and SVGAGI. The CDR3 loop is CASSYGGGNTGELFF. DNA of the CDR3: TGTGCCAGCAGTTACGGCGGGGGGAACACCGGGGAGCTGTTTTTT.

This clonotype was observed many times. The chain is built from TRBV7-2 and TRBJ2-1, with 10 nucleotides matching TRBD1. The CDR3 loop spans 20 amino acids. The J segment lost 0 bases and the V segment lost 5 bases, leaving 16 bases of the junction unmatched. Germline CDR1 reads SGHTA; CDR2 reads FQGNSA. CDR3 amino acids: CASSRPTGGTAASSYNEQFF. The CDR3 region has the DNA TGTGCCAGCAGCCGTCCGACAGGGGGCACGGCAGCAAGCTCCTACAATGAGCAGTTCTTC.

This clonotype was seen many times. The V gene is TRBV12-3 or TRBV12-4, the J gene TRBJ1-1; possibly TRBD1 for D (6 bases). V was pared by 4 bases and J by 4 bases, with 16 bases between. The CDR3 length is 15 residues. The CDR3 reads CASSSGTPSSTEAFF. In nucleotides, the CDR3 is TGTGCCAGCAGTTCCGGGACACCGTCCTCCACTGAAGCTTTCTTT.

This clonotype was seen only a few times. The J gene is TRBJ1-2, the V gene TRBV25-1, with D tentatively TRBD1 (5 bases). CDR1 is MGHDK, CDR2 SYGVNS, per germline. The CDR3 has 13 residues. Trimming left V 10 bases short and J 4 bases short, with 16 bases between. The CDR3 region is CATTRGIGYGYTF. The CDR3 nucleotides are TGTGCCACCACAAGGGGAATCGGCTATGGCTACACCTTC.